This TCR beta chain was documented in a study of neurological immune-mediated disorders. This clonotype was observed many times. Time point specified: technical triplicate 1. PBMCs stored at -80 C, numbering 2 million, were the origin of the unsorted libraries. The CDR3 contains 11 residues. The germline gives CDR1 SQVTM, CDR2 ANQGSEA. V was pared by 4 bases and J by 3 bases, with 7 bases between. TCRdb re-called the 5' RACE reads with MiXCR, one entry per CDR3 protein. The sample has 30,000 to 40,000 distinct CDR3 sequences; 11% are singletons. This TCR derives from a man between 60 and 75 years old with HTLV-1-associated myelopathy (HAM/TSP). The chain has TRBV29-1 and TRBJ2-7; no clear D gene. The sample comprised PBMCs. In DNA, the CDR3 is TGCAGCGTTGGAACCCACTACGAGCAGTACTTC. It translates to CSVGTHYEQYF.